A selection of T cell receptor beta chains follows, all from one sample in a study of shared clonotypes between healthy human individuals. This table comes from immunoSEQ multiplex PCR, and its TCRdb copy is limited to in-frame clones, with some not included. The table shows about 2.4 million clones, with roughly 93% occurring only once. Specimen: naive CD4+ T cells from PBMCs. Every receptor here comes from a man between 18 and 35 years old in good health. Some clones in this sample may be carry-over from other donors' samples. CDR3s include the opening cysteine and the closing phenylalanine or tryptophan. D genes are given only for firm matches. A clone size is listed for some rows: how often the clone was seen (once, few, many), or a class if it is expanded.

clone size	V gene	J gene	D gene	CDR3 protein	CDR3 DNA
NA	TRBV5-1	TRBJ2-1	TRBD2	CASSLLAVPPMEFF	TGCGCCAGCAGCTTACTAGCGGTTCCTCCTATGGAGTTCTTC
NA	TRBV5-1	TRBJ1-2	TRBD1	CASSLGDRGDGYTF	TGCGCCAGCAGCTTGGGCGACAGGGGCGATGGCTACACCTTC
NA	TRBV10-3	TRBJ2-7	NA	CAISEGAYEQYF	TGTGCCATCAGTGAGGGGGCCTACGAGCAGTACTTC
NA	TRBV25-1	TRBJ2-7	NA	CASKGHRSYEQYF	TGTGCCAGCAAGGGACACCGAAGCTACGAGCAGTACTTC
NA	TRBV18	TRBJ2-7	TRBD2	CASSPLREEQYF	TGTGCCAGCTCCCCTCTGCGGGAGGAGCAGTACTTC
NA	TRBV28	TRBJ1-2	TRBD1	CASGEMDRDYGYTF	TGTGCCAGCGGGGAGATGGACAGGGACTATGGCTACACCTTC
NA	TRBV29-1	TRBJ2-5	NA	CSVDPGEETQYF	TGCAGCGTTGACCCCGGGGAGGAGACCCAGTACTTC
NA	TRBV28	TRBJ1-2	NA	CASSLGNFPPYGYTF	TGTGCCAGCAGTTTAGGGAATTTTCCACCCTATGGCTACACCTTC
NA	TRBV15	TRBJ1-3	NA	CATSREGGGNTIYF	TGTGCCACCAGCAGGGAAGGAGGGGGAAACACCATATATTTT
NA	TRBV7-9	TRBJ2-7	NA	CASSLGSAFEGEQYF	TGTGCCAGCAGCTTAGGGAGCGCGTTCGAAGGCGAGCAGTACTTC
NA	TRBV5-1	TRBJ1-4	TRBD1	CASSSTGLNEKLFF	TGCGCCAGCAGCTCGACAGGGTTAAATGAAAAACTGTTTTTT
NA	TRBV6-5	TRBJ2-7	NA	CASRVHYEQYF	TGTGCCAGCAGAGTTCACTACGAGCAGTACTTC
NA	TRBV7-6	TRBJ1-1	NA	CASGRGQNTEAFF	TGTGCCAGCGGCCGGGGACAGAACACTGAAGCTTTCTTT
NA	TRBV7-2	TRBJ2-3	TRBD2	CASSRVVAGGPDTQYF	TGTGCCAGCAGCCGCGTGGTAGCGGGAGGCCCAGATACGCAGTATTTT
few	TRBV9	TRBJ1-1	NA	CASSPWGGRGEAFF	TGTGCCAGCAGCCCCTGGGGTGGCAGGGGAGAAGCTTTCTTT
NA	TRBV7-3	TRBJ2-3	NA	CASSLFPGADTQYF	TGTGCCAGCAGCTTATTTCCGGGGGCAGATACGCAGTATTTT
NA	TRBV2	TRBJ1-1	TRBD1	CASSSGQGVTEAFF	TGTGCCAGCAGTTCCGGACAGGGGGTCACTGAAGCTTTCTTT
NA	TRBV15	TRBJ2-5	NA	CATSRLTSPTPETQYF	TGTGCCACCAGCAGGTTAACGTCTCCCACCCCAGAGACCCAGTACTTC
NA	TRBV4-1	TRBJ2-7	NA	CASSQDPGSFYEQYF	TGCGCCAGCAGCCAAGATCCGGGCAGTTTTTACGAGCAGTACTTC
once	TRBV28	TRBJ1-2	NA	CASSSTRGYTF	TGTGCCAGCAGTTCCACCCGTGGCTACACCTTC
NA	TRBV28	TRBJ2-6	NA	CASSPPMLGISGANVLTF	TGTGCCAGCAGTCCCCCGATGTTAGGGATCTCTGGGGCCAACGTCCTGACTTTC
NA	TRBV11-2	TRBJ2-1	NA	CASSFATHEQFF	TGTGCCAGCAGCTTTGCAACGCATGAGCAGTTCTTC
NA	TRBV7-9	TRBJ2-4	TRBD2	CASSSGLAGGVLAKNIQYF	TGTGCCAGCAGCTCCGGACTAGCGGGAGGCGTCCTAGCCAAAAACATTCAGTACTTC
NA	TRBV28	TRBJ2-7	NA	CASRSLGDFYSYEQYF	TGTGCCAGCAGATCTCTCGGGGACTTTTACTCCTACGAGCAGTACTTC
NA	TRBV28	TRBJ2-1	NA	CASSSHIGSSYNEQFF	TGTGCCAGCAGTTCCCACATAGGGTCCTCCTACAATGAGCAGTTCTTC
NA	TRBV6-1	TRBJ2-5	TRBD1	CASSVRTGGPLQETQYF	TGTGCCAGCAGTGTGAGGACAGGGGGCCCACTCCAAGAGACCCAGTACTTC
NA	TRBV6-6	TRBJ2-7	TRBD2	CASSQTSGSYEQYF	TGTGCCAGCAGCCAGACTAGCGGGTCCTACGAGCAGTACTTC
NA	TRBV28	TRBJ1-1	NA	CASSAGTGRGAFF	TGTGCCAGCAGTGCCGGTACGGGGCGGGGCGCTTTCTTT
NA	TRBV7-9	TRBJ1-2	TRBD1	CASSPRDRGLRYGYIF	TGTGCCAGCAGCCCTCGGGACAGGGGGCTACGCTATGGCTACATCTTC
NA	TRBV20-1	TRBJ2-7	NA	CSASLTYEQYF	TGCAGTGCTAGCCTAACCTACGAGCAGTACTTC
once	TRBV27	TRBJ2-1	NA	CASALRGRNEQFF	TGTGCCAGCGCCCTCAGGGGACGCAATGAGCAGTTCTTC
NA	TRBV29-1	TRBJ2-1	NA	CSVAEQFF	TGCAGCGTTGCTGAGCAGTTCTTC
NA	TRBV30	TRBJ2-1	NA	CAWSPAGFDEQFF	TGTGCCTGGAGTCCAGCAGGGTTTGATGAGCAGTTCTTC
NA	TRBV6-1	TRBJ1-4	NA	CASSVREKLFF	TGTGCCAGCAGTGTCCGTGAAAAACTGTTTTTT
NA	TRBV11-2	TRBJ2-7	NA	CASSLSFYEQYF	TGTGCCAGCAGCCTCTCCTTCTACGAGCAGTACTTC
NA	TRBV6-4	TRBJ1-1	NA	CASSDPDRNTEAFF	TGTGCCAGCAGTGACCCGGACAGGAACACTGAAGCTTTCTTT
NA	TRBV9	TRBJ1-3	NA	CASSVVTTGPFSGNTIYF	TGTGCCAGCAGCGTAGTCACAACAGGGCCATTCTCTGGAAACACCATATATTTT
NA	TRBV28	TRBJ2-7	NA	CASSAPNGFYEQYF	TGTGCCAGCAGTGCCCCAAACGGGTTCTACGAGCAGTACTTC
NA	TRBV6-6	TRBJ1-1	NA	CASSYLARVTEAFF	TGTGCCAGCAGTTACTTGGCCAGGGTCACTGAAGCTTTCTTT
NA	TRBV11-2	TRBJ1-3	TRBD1	CASSWDRVSGNTIYF	TGTGCCAGCAGCTGGGACAGGGTCTCTGGAAACACCATATATTTT
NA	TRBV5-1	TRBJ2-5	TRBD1	CASSVGDRFRQETQYF	TGCGCCAGCAGCGTCGGGGACAGATTTAGACAAGAGACCCAGTACTTC
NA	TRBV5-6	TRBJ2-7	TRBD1	CASSGDRGYEQYF	TGTGCCAGCAGCGGCGACAGGGGCTACGAGCAGTACTTC
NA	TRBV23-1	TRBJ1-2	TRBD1	CASSQEDRVYYGYTF	TGCGCCAGCAGTCAAGAGGACAGGGTGTACTATGGCTACACCTTC
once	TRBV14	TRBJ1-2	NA	CASSQGTVYTF	TGTGCCAGCAGCCAAGGGACGGTCTACACCTTC
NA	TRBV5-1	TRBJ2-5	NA	CASSLEMWETQYF	TGCGCCAGCAGCTTGGAGATGTGGGAGACCCAGTACTTC
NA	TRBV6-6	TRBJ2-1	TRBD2	CASRNPGTSGKDEQFF	TGTGCCAGCAGAAACCCGGGAACTAGCGGGAAAGATGAGCAGTTCTTC
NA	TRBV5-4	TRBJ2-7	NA	CAGSLLVSAHEQYF	TGTGCCGGCAGCTTATTAGTTTCTGCCCACGAGCAGTACTTC
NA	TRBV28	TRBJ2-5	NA	CASSSRVGLQETQYF	TGTGCCAGCAGTTCAAGGGTCGGGTTACAAGAGACCCAGTACTTC
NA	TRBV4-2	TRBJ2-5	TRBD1	CASSQATMTGSQETQYF	TGTGCCAGCAGCCAAGCTACCATGACAGGGTCCCAAGAGACCCAGTACTTC
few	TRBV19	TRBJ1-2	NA	CASSRYGYTF	TGTGCCAGTAGCCGATATGGCTACACCTTC
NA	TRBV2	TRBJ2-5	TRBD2	CASSPLTGRAGAQYF	TGTGCCAGCAGTCCTTTAACCGGGAGGGCCGGGGCCCAGTACTTC
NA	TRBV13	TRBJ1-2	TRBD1	CASSLGQLYGYTF	TGTGCCAGCAGCTTGGGACAGCTCTATGGCTACACCTTC
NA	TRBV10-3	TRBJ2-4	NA	CAISEDSIRNIQYF	TGTGCCATCAGTGAGGACTCCATCCGGAACATTCAGTACTTC
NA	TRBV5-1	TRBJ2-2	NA	CASSWMIPQGYTGELFF	TGCGCCAGCAGCTGGATGATACCTCAGGGTTACACCGGGGAGCTGTTTTTT
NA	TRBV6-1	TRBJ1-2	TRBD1	CASSARQGNYGYTF	TGTGCCAGCAGTGCACGACAGGGTAACTATGGCTACACCTTC
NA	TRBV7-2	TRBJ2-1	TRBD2	CASSFKASGRSNEQFF	TGTGCCAGCAGCTTTAAAGCCAGCGGGAGATCCAATGAGCAGTTCTTC
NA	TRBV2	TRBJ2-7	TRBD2	CASTPELAGRYEQYF	TGTGCCAGCACCCCCGAACTAGCGGGAAGGTACGAGCAGTACTTC
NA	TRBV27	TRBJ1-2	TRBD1	CASSKDRGANYGYTF	TGTGCCAGCAGCAAGGACAGGGGAGCTAACTATGGCTACACCTTC